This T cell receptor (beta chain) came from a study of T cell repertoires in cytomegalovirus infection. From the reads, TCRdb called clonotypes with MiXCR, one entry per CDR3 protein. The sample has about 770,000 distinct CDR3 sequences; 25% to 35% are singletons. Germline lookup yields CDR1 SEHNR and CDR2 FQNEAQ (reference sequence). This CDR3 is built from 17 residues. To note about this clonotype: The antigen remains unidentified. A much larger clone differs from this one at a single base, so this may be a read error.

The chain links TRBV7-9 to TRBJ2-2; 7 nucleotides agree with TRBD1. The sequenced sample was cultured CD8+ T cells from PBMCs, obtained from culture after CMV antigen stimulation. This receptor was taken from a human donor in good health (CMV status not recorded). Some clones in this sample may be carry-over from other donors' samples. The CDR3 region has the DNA TGTGCCAGCAGCTTCCGGGACAGTAGAGGTTCCACCGGGGTGCTGTTTTTT. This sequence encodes CASSFRDSRGSTGVLFF.